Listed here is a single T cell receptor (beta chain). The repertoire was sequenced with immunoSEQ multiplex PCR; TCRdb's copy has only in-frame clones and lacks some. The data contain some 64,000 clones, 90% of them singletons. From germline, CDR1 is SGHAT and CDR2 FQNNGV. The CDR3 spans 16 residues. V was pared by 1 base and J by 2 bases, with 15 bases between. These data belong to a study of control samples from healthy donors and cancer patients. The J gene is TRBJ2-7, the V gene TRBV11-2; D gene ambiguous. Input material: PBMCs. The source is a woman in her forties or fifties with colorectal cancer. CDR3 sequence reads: CASSLAARGTPYEQYF. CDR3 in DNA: TGTGCCAGCAGCTTAGCCGCTCGCGGAACACCCTACGAGCAGTACTTC.